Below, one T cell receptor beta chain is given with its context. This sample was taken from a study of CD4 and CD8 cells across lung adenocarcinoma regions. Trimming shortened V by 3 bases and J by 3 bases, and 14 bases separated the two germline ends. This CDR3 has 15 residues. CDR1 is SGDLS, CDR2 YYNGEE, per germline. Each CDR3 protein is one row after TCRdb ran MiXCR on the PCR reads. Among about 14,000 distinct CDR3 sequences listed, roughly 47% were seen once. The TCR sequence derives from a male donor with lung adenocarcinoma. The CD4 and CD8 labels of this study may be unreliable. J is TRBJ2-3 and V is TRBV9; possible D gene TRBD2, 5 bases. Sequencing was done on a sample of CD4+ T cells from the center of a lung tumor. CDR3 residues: CASSDGVGTTDTQYF. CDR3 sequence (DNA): TGTGCCAGCAGCGACGGGGTGGGAACTACAGATACGCAGTATTTT.